The present T cell receptor beta chain was sequenced within a study of T cell responses to AZD1222 COVID-19 vaccine. Study information: Recipients boosted at about 4 weeks or about 12 weeks are pooled.

Overall study results and limits: Spike-specific TCRs gained breadth and depth after people received two AZD1222 doses.

Trimming removed 2 bases at V and 16 bases at J, with 18 bases between. This CDR3 is built from 12 residues. Per the germline V gene, CDR1 is GTSNPN and CDR2 is SVGIG (reference sequence). The method was immunoSEQ multiplex PCR; TCRdb's version includes in-frame clones alone and lacks a portion of them. The data hold more than 250,000 clones, with approximately 95% observed a single time. A note on this clone: The antigen is unknown.

Sequenced material: peripheral blood, taken on day 0 of AZD1222 vaccination. The chain uses TRBV30 and TRBJ2-1; D is ambiguous. The sequence was obtained from an adult in good health. CDR3 protein: CAWSLGADLAFF. The CDR3 DNA follows: TGTGCCTGGAGTCTCGGCGCGGACCTGGCATTCTTC.